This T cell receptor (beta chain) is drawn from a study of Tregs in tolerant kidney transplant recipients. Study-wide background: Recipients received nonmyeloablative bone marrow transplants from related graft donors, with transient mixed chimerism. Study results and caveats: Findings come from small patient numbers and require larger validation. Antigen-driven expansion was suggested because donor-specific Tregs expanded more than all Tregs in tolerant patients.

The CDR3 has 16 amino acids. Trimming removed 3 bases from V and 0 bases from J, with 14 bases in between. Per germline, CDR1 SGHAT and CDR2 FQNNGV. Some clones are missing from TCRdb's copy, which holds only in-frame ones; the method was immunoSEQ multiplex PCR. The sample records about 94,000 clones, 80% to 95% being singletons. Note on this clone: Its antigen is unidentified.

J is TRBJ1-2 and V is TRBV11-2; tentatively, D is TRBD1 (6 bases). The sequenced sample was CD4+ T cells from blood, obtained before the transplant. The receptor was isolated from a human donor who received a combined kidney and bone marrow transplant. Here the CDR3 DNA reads TGTGCCAGCAGCTTGGACAGCCTTAATACTAACTATGGCTACACCTTC. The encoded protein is CASSLDSLNTNYGYTF.